The 21 T cell receptor beta chains in this list originate from one sample, sequenced in a study of Ad26.COV2.S vaccination and SARS-CoV-2 variants. Repertoires were generated with immunoSEQ multiplex PCR, while TCRdb's copy carries only in-frame clones and drops some. The sample lists some 520,000 clones, about 83% occurring once. As to treatment: around 19 received Ad26.COV2.S at low or high dose, single or two shots; about 5 received placebo; per-sample allocation not given. Specimens were obtained on day 63 following the first vaccine or placebo injection. Sample: peripheral blood, taken in a trial of Ad26.COV2.S vaccine versus placebo. The receptors were sampled from a person aged 18-60 years who received the Ad26.COV2.S COVID-19 vaccine or a placebo.

This clone was counted a single time. The V call is TRBV7-3, the J call TRBJ2-2, with D perhaps TRBD1 (6 bases). The ends were cut back, 4 bases at V and 6 bases at J, with 9 bases in the middle. Germline CDR1 SGHTA, CDR2 FQGTGA. The CDR3 loop spans 13 amino acids. CDR3 region: CASSSRGAGELFF. CDR3 in DNA: TGTGCCAGCAGCTCCAGGGGCGCCGGGGAGCTGTTTTTT.

The chain couples TRBV7-9 to TRBJ1-4, with D perhaps TRBD1 (5 bases). Germline V gene sequence: CDR1 SEHNR, CDR2 FQNEAQ (reference sequence). The CDR3 spans 16 residues. V was cut by 3 bases and J by 8 bases, with 19 bases left in between. As DNA, the CDR3 is TGTGCCAGCAGCTTTAGTTTGTCGGCCCAGGGAGAAAAACTGTTTTTT. Amino acid sequence: CASSFSLSAQGEKLFF.

This chain joins TRBV6-5 and TRBJ1-4; D uncertain. CDR1 and CDR2 (germline): MNHEY, SVGAGI. The CDR3 contains 11 residues. Between the trimmed V and J ends, which lost 7 bases and 8 bases, there was a span of 8 bases. This chain's CDR3 is CASKSLEKLFF. The CDR3 coding sequence is TGTGCCAGCAAGTCGTTAGAAAAACTGTTTTTT.

The chain combines TRBV27 with TRBJ2-7; 7 bases are a match to TRBD2. Germline CDR1 MNHEY, CDR2 SMNVEV (reference sequence). The CDR3 contains 14 residues. The J segment lost 0 bases and the V segment lost 7 bases, leaving 6 bases of the junction unmatched. Here the CDR3 reads CASKAGPSSYEQYF. DNA of the CDR3: TGTGCCAGCAAAGCGGGACCGAGCTCCTACGAGCAGTACTTC.

The sample holds a few counts of this clone. The chain has TRBV11-2 and TRBJ1-3; D gene unclear. Germline loops: CDR1 SGHAT, CDR2 FQNNGV. The ends were cut back, 1 base at V and 5 bases at J, with 12 bases in the middle. The CDR3 has 15 residues. In nucleotides, the CDR3 is TGTGCCAGCAGCTTAGGGCTAATACCCCGAAACACCATATATTTT. Its protein product is CASSLGLIPRNTIYF.

The rearrangement links TRBV5-4 to TRBJ2-7, with TRBD1 identical over 9 bases. Per the germline V gene, CDR1 is SGHNT and CDR2 is YYREEE (reference sequence). This CDR3 spans 15 amino acids. V trimming: 4 bases; J trimming: 4 bases; junction bases outside the gene matches: 9. CDR3 in DNA: TGTGCCAGCAGCGAACCGGGACAGGGAACATACGAGCAGTACTTC. Translation gives CASSEPGQGTYEQYF.

The chain couples TRBV20-1 to TRBJ2-4; D unclear. V lost 3 bases and J lost 0, with 6 bases in between. The CDR3 is 13 amino acids. Germline CDR1 is DFQATT and CDR2 is SNEGSKA (reference sequence). The CDR3 region is CSASSTAKNIQYF. CDR3 DNA sequence: TGCAGTGCTAGTTCTACAGCCAAAAACATTCAGTACTTC.

This clone occurred once. The chain couples TRBV5-5 to TRBJ2-3; TRBD2 matches 11 bases. This CDR3 is built from 17 residues. Looked up from germline, CDR1 is SGHKS and CDR2 is YYEKEE (reference sequence). Trimming cost V 3 bases and J 2 bases; bases outside gene matches: 8. CDR3 sequence: CASSWGGLAAYTDTQYF. CDR3 DNA: TGTGCCAGCAGCTGGGGGGGACTAGCGGCCTACACAGATACGCAGTATTTT.

The rearrangement uses TRBV10-2 and TRBJ2-1, with 11 bases aligning to TRBD2. CDR1 is WSHSY, CDR2 SAAADI, per germline. Unmatched junction bases numbered 8, after V lost 3 bases and J lost 7 bases. This CDR3 is 16 amino acids long. CDR3 DNA: TGCGCCAGCAGTGACCCCCTAGCGGGAGGAGTAAATGAGCAGTTCTTC. Protein: CASSDPLAGGVNEQFF.

The J gene is TRBJ1-2, the V gene TRBV29-1; TRBD1 aligns across 7 bases. The germline V gene has CDR1 SQVTM and CDR2 ANQGSEA. The CDR3 covers 12 residues. With V trimmed by 7 bases and J by 8 bases, 10 bases remained unmatched. CDR3 amino acids: CSAQRGLGGYTF. The CDR3 DNA sequence: TGCAGCGCCCAAAGGGGGCTTGGAGGCTACACCTTC. Complete variable domain (other parts from reference TRBV29-1 and TRBJ1-2): SAVISQKPSRDICQRGTSLTIQCQVDSQVTMMFWYRQQPGQSLTLIATANQGSEATYESGFVIDKFPISRPNLTFSTLTVSNMSPEDSSIYLCSAQRGLGGYTFGSGTRLTVV.

The chain couples TRBV9 to TRBJ2-5; 14 nucleotides match TRBD2. CDR1 and CDR2 (germline): SGDLS, YYNGEE. The CDR3 covers 15 residues. V trimming: 4 bases; J trimming: 6 bases; junction bases outside the gene matches: 5. Written as DNA, the CDR3 is TGTGCCAGCAGCCAGGGACTAGCGGGAGATAAGACCCAGTACTTC. This encodes CASSQGLAGDKTQYF.

The CDR3 region is CATSFKGQGARYEQYF. In DNA, the CDR3 is TGTGCCACCAGTTTCAAAGGACAGGGGGCTCGATACGAGCAGTACTTC. V and J are TRBV24-1 and TRBJ2-7; 11 bases are a match to TRBD1. CDR1 is KGHDR and CDR2 is SFDVKD in the germline V gene. V gave up 6 bases and J gave up 4 bases; unmatched junction bases: 10. CDR3 length equals 16 residues.

V and J are TRBV15 and TRBJ2-5, with 8 bases lining up with TRBD1. V shed 5 bases and J 7 bases; nucleotides not matched to a gene: 9. The CDR3 sequence is 14 residues long. The germline gives CDR1 LNHNV, CDR2 YYDKDF (reference sequence). This chain's CDR3 is CATSSTDRAATQYF. Written as DNA, the CDR3 is TGTGCCACCAGCTCAACGGACAGGGCGGCGACCCAGTACTTC.

The rearrangement joins TRBV19 to TRBJ2-1, with 7 bases aligning to TRBD1. With 1 base clipped from V and 6 bases from J, the junction kept 6 bases outside the gene matches. This CDR3 region has 15 residues. Germline CDR1 reads LNHDA; CDR2 reads SQIVND (reference sequence). The CDR3: CASSIALTGVNEQFF. The CDR3 DNA follows: TGTGCCAGTAGTATAGCCTTAACAGGGGTCAATGAGCAGTTCTTC.

The chain couples TRBV7-8 to TRBJ1-6; no firm D call. This CDR3 region has 14 residues. Trimming shortened V by 1 base and J by 7 bases, and 8 bases separated the two germline ends. Germline CDR1 SGHVS, CDR2 FQNEAQ. The CDR3 bases are TGTGCCAGCAGCTTAGGGACGAAGAATTCACCCCTCCACTTT. It is translated as CASSLGTKNSPLHF.

The chain recombines TRBV7-2 with TRBJ1-2; 10 bases line up with TRBD1. CDR1 and CDR2 from the germline V gene are SGHTA and FQGNSA. CDR3 length: 15 amino acids. With 5 bases clipped from V and 4 bases from J, the junction kept 7 bases outside the gene matches. The CDR3 here is CASSPGTGALYGYTF. CDR3 sequence (DNA): TGTGCCAGCAGCCCGGGGACAGGGGCTCTCTATGGCTACACCTTC. Full variable domain (outside the CDR3, taken from reference TRBV7-2 and TRBJ1-2): GAGVSQSPSNKVTEKGKDVELRCDPISGHTALYWYRQSLGQGLEFLIYFQGNSAPDKSGLPSDRFSAERTGGSVSTLTIQRTQQEDSAVYLCASSPGTGALYGYTFGSGTRLTVV.

The gene calls are TRBV2 and TRBJ2-6, with 11 positions matching TRBD1. This CDR3 has 15 residues. The germline CDR1 and CDR2 sequences are SNHLY and FYNNEI. Losses at the gene ends were 10 bases for V and 0 bases for J; bases not matched to a gene: 2. The CDR3 spells CATGTGGSGANVLTF. The CDR3 DNA sequence: TGTGCCACCGGGACAGGGGGCTCTGGGGCCAACGTCCTGACTTTC.

This chain uses TRBV6-5 with TRBJ2-1; the D gene is possibly TRBD2 (5 bases). Germline lookup yields CDR1 MNHEY and CDR2 SVGAGI. V was pared by 4 bases and J by 0 bases, with 13 bases between. The CDR3 has 16 amino acids. The CDR3 DNA is TGTGCCAGCAGTTTAGAAGCGGTGAGCTCCTACAATGAGCAGTTCTTC. Its protein is CASSLEAVSSYNEQFF.

The CDR3 nucleotides are TGTGCCACCAGTGATCCGAGGGCTAGCGGGAGTAACAACTACGAGCAGTACTTC. Its protein product is CATSDPRASGSNNYEQYF. The rearrangement uses TRBV24-1 and TRBJ2-7, with 10 bases that match TRBD2. The germline CDR1 and CDR2 sequences are KGHDR and SFDVKD. The length of the CDR3 is 18 residues. V was pared by 3 bases and J by 3 bases, with 13 bases of the junction left unmatched.

The chain uses TRBV30 and TRBJ2-7; D gene ambiguous. CDR1 is GTSNPN, CDR2 SVGIG, per germline (reference sequence). The germline V and J ends were trimmed by 4 bases and 1 base, with 11 bases remaining between them. The CDR3 loop spans 13 amino acids. The CDR3 nucleotides read TGTGCCTGGATAGAGTTGGGATCCTACGAGCAGTACTTC. It encodes CAWIELGSYEQYF.

The V call is TRBV19, the J call TRBJ2-1; D perhaps matches TRBD1 (7 bases). The V end lost 5 bases, the J end lost 9 bases, and 17 bases lay between the germline ends. Germline-derived CDR1 and CDR2 are LNHDA and SQIVND (reference sequence). The CDR3 runs 14 residues. This CDR3 is CASSGGGQVVEQFF. For the CDR3, the DNA is TGTGCCAGTAGTGGAGGGGGCCAGGTAGTTGAGCAGTTCTTC.